Given below is one TCR beta chain in context. Its antigen is not yet known. No much larger clonotype is one base removed from it; base qualities were not supplied. CDR1 is given as WSHSY and CDR2 as SAAADI, both from the germline V gene. The CDR3 runs 14 residues from the cysteine to the phenylalanine. Only the CDR3 DNA stays, 42 bases, in frame from base 1. V loses 3 bases, J loses 4 bases, and the germline ends lie 10 bases apart. These data are taken from a study of control samples from healthy donors and cancer patients (dated by TCRdb to about 2020). The library relied on the immunoSEQ multiplex PCR assay. Imported from immuneACCESS, the table was reduced by TCRdb to in-frame sequences with V and J called. These copies leave out some clones; in studies compared against another copy, an unresolved V gene accounts for under half, and the cause of the remainder is not known. The sample has roughly 400,000 clones on record, more than 80% of them singletons. Around 6.5% of the sample rests with the top ten.

The source material was PBMCs. The chain was built from TRBV10-2 and TRBJ1-5; the D gene cannot be named for sure. The clonotype comes from a man in his forties with head and neck cancer. For the CDR3, the sequence is CASSDPSVNQPQHF. In nucleotide form, the sequence is TGCGCCAGCAGTGACCCGTCAGTTAATCAGCCCCAGCATTTT.